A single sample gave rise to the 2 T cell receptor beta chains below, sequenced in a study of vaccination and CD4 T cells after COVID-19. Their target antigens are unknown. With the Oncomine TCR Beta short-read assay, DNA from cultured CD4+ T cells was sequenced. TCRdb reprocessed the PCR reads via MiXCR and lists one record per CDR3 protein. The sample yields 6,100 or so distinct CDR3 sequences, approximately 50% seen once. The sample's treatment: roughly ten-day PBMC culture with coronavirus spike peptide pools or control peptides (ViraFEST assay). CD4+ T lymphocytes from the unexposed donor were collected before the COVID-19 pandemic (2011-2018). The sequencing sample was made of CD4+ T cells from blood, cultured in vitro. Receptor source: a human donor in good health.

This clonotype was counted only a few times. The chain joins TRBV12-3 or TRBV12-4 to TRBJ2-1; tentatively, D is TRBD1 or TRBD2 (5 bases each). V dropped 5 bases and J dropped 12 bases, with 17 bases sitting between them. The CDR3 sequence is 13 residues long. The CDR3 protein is CASSRDQTMRQFF. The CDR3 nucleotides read TGTGCCAGCAGTCGGGACCAAACAATGAGGCAGTTCTTC.

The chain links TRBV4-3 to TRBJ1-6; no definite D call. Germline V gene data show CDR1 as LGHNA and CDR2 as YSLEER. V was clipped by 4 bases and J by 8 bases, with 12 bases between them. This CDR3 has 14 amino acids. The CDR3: CASSRALTDSPLHF. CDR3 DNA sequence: TGCGCCAGCAGCCGGGCCCTGACGGATTCACCCCTCCACTTT.